The entry below gives a single TCR beta chain sequence along with its context. This sample is drawn from a study of T cell changes during pregnancy in multiple sclerosis. Sequencing was performed with immunoSEQ multiplex PCR; in TCRdb, only in-frame clones are kept and a portion is missing. The sample holds about 40,000 clones, under 95% seen once. The receptor was derived from a female donor with multiple sclerosis, enrolled in a pregnancy study. Source material: PBMCs (not recorded whether the cells were cultured).

The CDR3 loop is CASRSGSDRLSEAFF. The CDR3 DNA is TGCGCCAGCAGGTCCGGGTCGGATCGGTTGTCTGAAGCTTTCTTT. The V and J genes are TRBV5-1 and TRBJ1-1; no clear D gene. Germline loops: CDR1 SGHRS, CDR2 YFSETQ. The CDR3 is 15 residues long. Trimming stripped 5 bases from V and 6 bases from J, with 20 bases between.